These 3 T cell receptor beta chains share one sample of origin, sequenced in a study of cytomegalovirus exposure and HLA in healthy donors. PCR was performed using 60 Vbeta and 13 Jbeta primers. Only in-frame clones appear in the TCRdb table, and some are missing; sequencing was by immunoSEQ multiplex PCR. The profile shows under 200,000 clones, about three quarters of them singletons. Material for sequencing was PBMCs. These receptors all come from a woman aged 25 to 45 in good health and CMV-seronegative.

The V call is TRBV5-1, the J call TRBJ2-7, with TRBD1 identical over 10 bases. The V segment lost 5 bases and the J segment 2 bases; nucleotides outside the gene matches: 7. Germline values: CDR1 SGHRS, CDR2 YFSETQ. The CDR3 is 15 residues long. CDR3 in DNA: TGCGCCAGCAGAGGGACAGGGGAGAAGACCTACGAGCAGTACTTC. Its protein is CASRGTGEKTYEQYF.

This chain uses TRBV5-1 with TRBJ1-1, with 12 bases matching TRBD1. V was clipped by 5 bases and J by 7 bases; unmatched bases: 6. The CDR3 is 14 amino acids. Germline V CDR1 and CDR2: SGHRS, YFSETQ. Here the CDR3 reads CASRGGQGALEAFF. CDR3 sequence (DNA): TGCGCCAGCAGGGGGGGACAGGGGGCGCTTGAAGCTTTCTTT.

On this clone itself: Distinct nucleotide sequences in the sample also encode this CDR3. The J gene is TRBJ2-3, the V gene TRBV2; D is ambiguous. CDR3 length equals 12 residues. V lost 6 bases, J lost 0 bases, and 4 bases lay in between. Germline loops: CDR1 SNHLY, CDR2 FYNNEI. The chain's CDR3 is CASSSSTDTQYF. In DNA form, the CDR3 reads TGTGCCAGCAGCTCGAGCACAGATACGCAGTATTTT.